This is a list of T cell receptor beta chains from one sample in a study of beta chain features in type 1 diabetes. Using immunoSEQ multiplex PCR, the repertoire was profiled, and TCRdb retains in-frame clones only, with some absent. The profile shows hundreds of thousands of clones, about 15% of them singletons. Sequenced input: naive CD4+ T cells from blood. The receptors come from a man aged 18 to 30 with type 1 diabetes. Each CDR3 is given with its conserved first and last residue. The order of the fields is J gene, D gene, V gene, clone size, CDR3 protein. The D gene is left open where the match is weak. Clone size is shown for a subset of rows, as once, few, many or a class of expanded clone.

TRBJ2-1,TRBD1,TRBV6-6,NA,CASSYSDRGREQFF
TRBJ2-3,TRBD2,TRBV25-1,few,CASTLAGTDTQYF
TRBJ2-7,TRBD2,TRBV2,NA,CATSGRERTYEQYF
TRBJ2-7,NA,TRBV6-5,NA,CASSYGRDEQYF
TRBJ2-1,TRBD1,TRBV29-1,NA,CSSRDRAMGYNEQFF
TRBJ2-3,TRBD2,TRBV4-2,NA,CASSQDVGLAGETTDTQYF
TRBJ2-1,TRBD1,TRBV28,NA,CASRPPGQGYNEQFF
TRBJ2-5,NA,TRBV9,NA,CASSVQGRLWETQYF
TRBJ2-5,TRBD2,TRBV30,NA,CAWGLASETQYF
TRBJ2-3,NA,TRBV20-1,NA,CSATVTDTQYF
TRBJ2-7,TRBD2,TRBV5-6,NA,CASSPGLAGYEQYF
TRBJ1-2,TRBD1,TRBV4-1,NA,CASNPGTGKRDGYTF
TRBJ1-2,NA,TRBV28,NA,CASSLPTTLNYGYTF
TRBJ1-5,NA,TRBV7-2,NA,CASSLNTRGSNQPQHF
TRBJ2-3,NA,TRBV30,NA,CAWISAPRDTQYF
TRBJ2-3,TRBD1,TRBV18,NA,CASSPRDRSSDTQYF
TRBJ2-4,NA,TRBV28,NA,CASSPNTWWAKNIQYF
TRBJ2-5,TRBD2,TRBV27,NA,CATYPRLAGILETQYF
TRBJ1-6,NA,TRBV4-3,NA,CASSQKGPSYNSPLHF
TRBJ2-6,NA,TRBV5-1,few,CASSLGASGANVLTF
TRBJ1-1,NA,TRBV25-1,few,CASAQSDSEAFF
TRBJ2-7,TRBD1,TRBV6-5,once,CASSFLRDRTYEQYF
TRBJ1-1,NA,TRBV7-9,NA,CASSSVTQAFF
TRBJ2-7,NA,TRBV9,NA,CASSVGSRVNEQYF
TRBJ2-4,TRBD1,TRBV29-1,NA,CSVAPGQGLNIQYF
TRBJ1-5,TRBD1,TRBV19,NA,CASSLGQYSNQPQHF
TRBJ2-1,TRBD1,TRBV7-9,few,CASSMLAGQGPTNEQFF
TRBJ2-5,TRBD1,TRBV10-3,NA,CAISESEDRAVRETQYF
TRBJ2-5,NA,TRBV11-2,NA,CASSSTYQETQYF
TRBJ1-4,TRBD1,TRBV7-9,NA,CASSPGQGSEKLFF
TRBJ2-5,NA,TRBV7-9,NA,CASSRGEETQYF
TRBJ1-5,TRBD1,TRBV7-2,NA,CASSLGQGGSNQPQHF
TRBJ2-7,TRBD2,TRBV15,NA,CATSLGLAGVSYEQYF
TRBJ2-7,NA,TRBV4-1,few,CASSREWSSYEQYF
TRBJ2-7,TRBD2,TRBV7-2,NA,CASSFWGRRGTYEQYF
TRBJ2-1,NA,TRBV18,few,CASSPLVHIDEQFF
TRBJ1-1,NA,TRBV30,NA,CAWSSGGMMPEAFF
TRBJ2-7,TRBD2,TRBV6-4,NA,CASSVRGGYEQYF
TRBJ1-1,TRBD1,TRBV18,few,CASSPGQANTEAFF
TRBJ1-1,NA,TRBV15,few,CATSFLNTEAFF
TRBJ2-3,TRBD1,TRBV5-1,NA,CASSVRTGDGDTQYF
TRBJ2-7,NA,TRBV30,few,CACTGIEFEQYF